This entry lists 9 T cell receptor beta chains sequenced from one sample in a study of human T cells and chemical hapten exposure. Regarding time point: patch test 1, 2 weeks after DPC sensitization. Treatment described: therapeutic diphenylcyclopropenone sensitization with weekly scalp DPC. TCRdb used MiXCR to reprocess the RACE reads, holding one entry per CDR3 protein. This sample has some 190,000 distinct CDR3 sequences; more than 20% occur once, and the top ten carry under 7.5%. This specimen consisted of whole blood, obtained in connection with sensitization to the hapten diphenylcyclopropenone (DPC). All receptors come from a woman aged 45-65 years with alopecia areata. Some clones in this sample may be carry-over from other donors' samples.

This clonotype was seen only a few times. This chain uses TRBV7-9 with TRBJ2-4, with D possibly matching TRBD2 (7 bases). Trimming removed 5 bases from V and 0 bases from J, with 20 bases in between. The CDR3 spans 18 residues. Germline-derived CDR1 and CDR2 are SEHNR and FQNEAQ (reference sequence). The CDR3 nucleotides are TGTGCCAGCAGCCCGGGGGGCAGGGGACCCATAGCCAAAAACATTCAGTACTTC. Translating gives CASSPGGRGPIAKNIQYF.

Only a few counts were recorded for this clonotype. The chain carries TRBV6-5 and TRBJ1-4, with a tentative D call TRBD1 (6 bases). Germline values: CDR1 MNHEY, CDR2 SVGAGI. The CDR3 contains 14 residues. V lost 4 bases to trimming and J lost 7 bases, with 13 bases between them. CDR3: CASSFQGIGEKLFF. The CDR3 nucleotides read TGTGCCAGCAGTTTCCAGGGGATAGGTGAAAAACTGTTTTTT.

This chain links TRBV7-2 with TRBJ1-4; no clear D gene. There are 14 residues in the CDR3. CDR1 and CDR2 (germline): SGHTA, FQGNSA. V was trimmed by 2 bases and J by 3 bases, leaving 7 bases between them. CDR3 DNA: TGTGCCAGCAGCTTACACAGTCCTAATGAAAAACTGTTTTTT. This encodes CASSLHSPNEKLFF.

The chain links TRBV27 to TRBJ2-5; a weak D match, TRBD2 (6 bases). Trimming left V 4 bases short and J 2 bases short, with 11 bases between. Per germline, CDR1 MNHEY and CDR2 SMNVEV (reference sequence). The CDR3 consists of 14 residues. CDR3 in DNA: TGTGCCAGCAGTTATTGGGGGGATCAAGAGACCCAGTACTTC. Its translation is CASSYWGDQETQYF.

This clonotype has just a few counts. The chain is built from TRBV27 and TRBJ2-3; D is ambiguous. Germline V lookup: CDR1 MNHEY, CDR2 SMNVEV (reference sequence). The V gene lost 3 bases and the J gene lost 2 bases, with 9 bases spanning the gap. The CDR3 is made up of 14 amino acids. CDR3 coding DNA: TGTGCCAGCAGTTTCAGCACCCTCACAGATACGCAGTATTTT. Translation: CASSFSTLTDTQYF.

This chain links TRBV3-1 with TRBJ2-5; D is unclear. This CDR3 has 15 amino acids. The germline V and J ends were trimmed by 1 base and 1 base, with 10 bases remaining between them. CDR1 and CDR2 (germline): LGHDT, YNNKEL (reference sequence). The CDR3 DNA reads TGTGCCAGCAGCCAAGTTCACAGTCCCCAAGAGACCCAGTACTTC. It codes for CASSQVHSPQETQYF.

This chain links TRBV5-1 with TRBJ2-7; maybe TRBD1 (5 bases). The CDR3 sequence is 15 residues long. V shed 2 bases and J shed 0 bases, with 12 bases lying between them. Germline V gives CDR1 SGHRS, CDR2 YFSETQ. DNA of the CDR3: TGCGCCAGCAGCTTCCAGGGATCCGGCTCCTACGAGCAGTACTTC. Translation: CASSFQGSGSYEQYF.

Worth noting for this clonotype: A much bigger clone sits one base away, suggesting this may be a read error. For the CDR3, the DNA is TGCAGCGTTGACAGGGGGAACACTGAAGCTTTCTTT. This gives the protein CSVDRGNTEAFF. The gene calls are TRBV29-1 and TRBJ1-1; TRBD1 might be the D (6 bases). Germline CDR1 SQVTM, CDR2 ANQGSEA. V shed 3 bases and J shed 1 base, with 6 bases lying between them. There are 12 residues in the CDR3. Supplemented by reference TRBV29-1 and TRBJ1-1, the full variable domain reads SAVISQKPSRDICQRGTSLTIQCQVDSQVTMMFWYRQQPGQSLTLIATANQGSEATYESGFVIDKFPISRPNLTFSTLTVSNMSPEDSSIYLCSVDRGNTEAFFGQGTRLTVV.

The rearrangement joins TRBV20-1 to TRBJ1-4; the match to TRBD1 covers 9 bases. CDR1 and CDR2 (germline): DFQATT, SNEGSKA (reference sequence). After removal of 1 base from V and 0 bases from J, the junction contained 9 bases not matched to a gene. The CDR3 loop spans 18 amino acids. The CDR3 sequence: CSARVVGQGSATNEKLFF. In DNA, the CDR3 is TGCAGTGCTAGAGTCGTAGGACAGGGGTCCGCAACTAATGAAAAACTGTTTTTT.